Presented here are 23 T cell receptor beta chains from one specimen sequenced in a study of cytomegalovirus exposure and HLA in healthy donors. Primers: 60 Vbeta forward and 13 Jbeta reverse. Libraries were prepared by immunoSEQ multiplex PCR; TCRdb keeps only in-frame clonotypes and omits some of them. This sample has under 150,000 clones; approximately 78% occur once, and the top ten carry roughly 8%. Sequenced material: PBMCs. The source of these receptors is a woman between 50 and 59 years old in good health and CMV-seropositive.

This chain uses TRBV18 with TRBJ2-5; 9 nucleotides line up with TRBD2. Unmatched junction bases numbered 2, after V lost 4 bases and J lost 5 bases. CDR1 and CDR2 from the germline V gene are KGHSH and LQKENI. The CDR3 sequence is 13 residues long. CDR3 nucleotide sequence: TGTGCCAGCTCACTAGCGGGAGCGGAGACCCAGTACTTC. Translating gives CASSLAGAETQYF.

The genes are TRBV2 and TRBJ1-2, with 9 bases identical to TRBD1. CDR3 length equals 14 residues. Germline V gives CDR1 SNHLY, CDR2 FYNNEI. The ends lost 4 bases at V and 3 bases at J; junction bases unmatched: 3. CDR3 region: CASSAQGADYGYTF. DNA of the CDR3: TGTGCCAGCAGTGCACAGGGGGCGGACTATGGCTACACCTTC.

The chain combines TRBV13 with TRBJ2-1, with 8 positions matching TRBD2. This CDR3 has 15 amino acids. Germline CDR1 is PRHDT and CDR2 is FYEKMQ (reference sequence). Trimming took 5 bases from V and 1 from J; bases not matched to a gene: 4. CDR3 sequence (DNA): TGTGCCAGCAGCGCCCTAGCGGGTTCCTACAATGAGCAGTTCTTC. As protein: CASSALAGSYNEQFF.

CDR3 region: CASSVSGGRLYF. CDR3 sequence (DNA): TGTGCCAGCAGCGTTTCGGGGGGGAGGCTGTACTTC. The V call is TRBV9, the J call TRBJ2-7; the match to TRBD2 covers 8 bases. Germline V gene sequence: CDR1 SGDLS, CDR2 YYNGEE. The CDR3 is 12 amino acids. The V segment lost 2 bases and the J segment 12 bases; nucleotides outside the gene matches: 7.

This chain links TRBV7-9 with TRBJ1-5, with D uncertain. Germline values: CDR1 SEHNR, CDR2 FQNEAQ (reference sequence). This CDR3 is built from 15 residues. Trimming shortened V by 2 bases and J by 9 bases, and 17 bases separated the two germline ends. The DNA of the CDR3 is TGTGCCAGCAGCTTATCCTACCGTGGAGGTCGGCCCCAGCATTTT. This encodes CASSLSYRGGRPQHF.

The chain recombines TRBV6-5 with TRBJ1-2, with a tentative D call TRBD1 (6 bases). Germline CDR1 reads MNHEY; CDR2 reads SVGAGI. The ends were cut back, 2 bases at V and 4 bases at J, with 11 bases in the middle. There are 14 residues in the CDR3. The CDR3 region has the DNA TGTGCCAGCAGTTACACTCAGGGGCCCTATGGCTACACCTTC. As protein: CASSYTQGPYGYTF.

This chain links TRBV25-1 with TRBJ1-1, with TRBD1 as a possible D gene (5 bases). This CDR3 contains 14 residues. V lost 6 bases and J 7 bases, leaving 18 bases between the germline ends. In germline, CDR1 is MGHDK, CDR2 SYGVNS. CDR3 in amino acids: CASSLTNMGGEAFF. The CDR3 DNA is TGTGCCAGCAGCTTAACCAATATGGGGGGTGAAGCTTTCTTT.

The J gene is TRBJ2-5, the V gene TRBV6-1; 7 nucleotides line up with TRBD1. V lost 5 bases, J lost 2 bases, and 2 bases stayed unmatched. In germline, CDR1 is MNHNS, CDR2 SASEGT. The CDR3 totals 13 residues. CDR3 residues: CASSPGQQETQYF. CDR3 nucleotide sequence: TGTGCCAGCAGTCCGGGACAGCAAGAGACCCAGTACTTC.

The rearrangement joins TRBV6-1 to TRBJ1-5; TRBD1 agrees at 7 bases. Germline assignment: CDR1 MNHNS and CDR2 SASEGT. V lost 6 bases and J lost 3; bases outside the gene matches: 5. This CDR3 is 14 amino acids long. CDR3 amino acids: CASSSTGPNQPQHF. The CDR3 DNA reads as TGTGCCAGCAGCTCGACAGGGCCCAATCAGCCCCAGCATTTT.

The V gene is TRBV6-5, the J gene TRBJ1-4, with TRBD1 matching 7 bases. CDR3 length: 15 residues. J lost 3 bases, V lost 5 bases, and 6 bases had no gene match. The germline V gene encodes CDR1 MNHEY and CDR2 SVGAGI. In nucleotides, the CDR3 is TGTGCCAGCAGTCTGACTCAGGGGGCTAATGAAAAACTGTTTTTT. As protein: CASSLTQGANEKLFF.

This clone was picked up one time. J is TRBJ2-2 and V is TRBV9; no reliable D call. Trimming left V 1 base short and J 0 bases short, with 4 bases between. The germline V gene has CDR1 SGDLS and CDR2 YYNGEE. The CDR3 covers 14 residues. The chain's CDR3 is CASSVSANTGELFF. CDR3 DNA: TGTGCCAGCAGCGTATCAGCGAACACCGGGGAGCTGTTTTTT.

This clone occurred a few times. Written as DNA, the CDR3 is TGTGCCAGCAAACGAGGAGGGGACCGAGACGAGACCCAGTACTTC. It translates to CASKRGGDRDETQYF. The chain is built from TRBV5-4 and TRBJ2-5; perhaps TRBD2 as D (6 bases). CDR3 size: 15 residues. The V end lost 6 bases, the J end lost 5 bases, and 20 bases lay between the germline ends. Germline V gene lookup returns CDR1 SGHNT and CDR2 YYREEE (reference sequence).

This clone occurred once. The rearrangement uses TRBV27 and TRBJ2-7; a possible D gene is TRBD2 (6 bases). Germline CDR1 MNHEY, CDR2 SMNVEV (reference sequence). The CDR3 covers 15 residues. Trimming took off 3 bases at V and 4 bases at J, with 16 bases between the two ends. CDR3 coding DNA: TGTGCCAGCAGTTTTGCGGGGAAGTTTGGGTACGAGCAGTACTTC. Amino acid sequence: CASSFAGKFGYEQYF.

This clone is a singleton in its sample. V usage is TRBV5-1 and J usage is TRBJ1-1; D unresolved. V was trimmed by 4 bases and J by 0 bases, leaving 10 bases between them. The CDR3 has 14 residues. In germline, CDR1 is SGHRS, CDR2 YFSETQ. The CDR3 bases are TGCGCCAGCAGCCCAGCGATCATGAACACTGAAGCTTTCTTT. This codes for CASSPAIMNTEAFF.

CDR3 nucleotides: TGCAGCGTTGGGGGCACAAATGCGAACACCGGGGAGCTGTTTTTT. Protein sequence: CSVGGTNANTGELFF. The chain combines TRBV29-1 with TRBJ2-2, with D perhaps TRBD1 (5 bases). Germline V gene data show CDR1 as SQVTM and CDR2 as ANQGSEA. The CDR3 runs to 15 residues. The germline V and J ends were trimmed by 4 bases and 0 bases, with 12 bases remaining between them.

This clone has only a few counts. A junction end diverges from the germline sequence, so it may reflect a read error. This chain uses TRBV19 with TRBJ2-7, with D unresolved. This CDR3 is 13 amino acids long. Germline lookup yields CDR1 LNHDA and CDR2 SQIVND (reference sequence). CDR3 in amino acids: CASSIWASNEQYF. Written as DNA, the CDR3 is TGTGCCAGTAGTATATGGGCCTCCAACGAGCAGTACTTC.

For the CDR3, the DNA is TGTGCCTGGAGCGATGACAGGCGGAATCATAATGGCTACACCTTC. It codes for CAWSDDRRNHNGYTF. The chain has TRBV30 and TRBJ1-2; D is perhaps TRBD1 (6 bases). V was clipped by 3 bases and J by 6 bases, with 20 bases between them. This CDR3 is built from 15 residues. Germline V lookup: CDR1 GTSNPN, CDR2 SVGIG (reference sequence).

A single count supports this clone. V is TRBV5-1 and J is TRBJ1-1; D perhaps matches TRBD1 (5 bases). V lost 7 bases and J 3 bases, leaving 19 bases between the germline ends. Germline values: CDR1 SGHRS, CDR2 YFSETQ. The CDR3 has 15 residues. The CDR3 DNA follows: TGCGCCAGCTCTCCTTACACGGGGGAGGACACTGAAGCTTTCTTT. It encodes CASSPYTGEDTEAFF.

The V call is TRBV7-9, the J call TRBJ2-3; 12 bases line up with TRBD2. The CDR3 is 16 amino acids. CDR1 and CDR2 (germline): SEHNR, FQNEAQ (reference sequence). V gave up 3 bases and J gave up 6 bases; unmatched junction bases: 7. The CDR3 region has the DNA TGTGCCAGCAGCTTCTCTTGGACTAGCGGGACGGATACGCAGTATTTT. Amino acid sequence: CASSFSWTSGTDTQYF.

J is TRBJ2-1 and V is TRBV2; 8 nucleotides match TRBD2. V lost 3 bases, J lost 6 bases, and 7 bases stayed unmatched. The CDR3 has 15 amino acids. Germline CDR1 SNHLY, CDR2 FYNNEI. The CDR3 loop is CASSDFRTSRNEQFF. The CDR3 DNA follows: TGTGCCAGCAGTGACTTCCGGACTAGCCGCAATGAGCAGTTCTTC.

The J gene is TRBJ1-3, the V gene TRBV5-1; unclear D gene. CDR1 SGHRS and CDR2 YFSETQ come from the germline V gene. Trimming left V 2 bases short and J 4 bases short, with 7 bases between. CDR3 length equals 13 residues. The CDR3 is CASSLPQGNTIYF. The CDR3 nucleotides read TGCGCCAGCAGCTTACCACAGGGAAACACCATATATTTT. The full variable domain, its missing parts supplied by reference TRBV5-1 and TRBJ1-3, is KAGVTQTPRYLIKTRGQQVTLSCSPISGHRSVSWYQQTPGQGLQFLFEYFSETQRNKGNFPGRFSGRQFSNSRSEMNVSTLELGDSALYLCASSLPQGNTIYFGEGSWLTVV.

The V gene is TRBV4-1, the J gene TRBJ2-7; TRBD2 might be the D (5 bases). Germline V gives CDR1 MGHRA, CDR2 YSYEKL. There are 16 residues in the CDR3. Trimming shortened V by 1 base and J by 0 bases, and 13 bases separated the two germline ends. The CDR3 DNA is TGCGCCAGCAGCCAAGCGTCGGAGGCCCGCTCCTACGAGCAGTACTTC. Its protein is CASSQASEARSYEQYF.

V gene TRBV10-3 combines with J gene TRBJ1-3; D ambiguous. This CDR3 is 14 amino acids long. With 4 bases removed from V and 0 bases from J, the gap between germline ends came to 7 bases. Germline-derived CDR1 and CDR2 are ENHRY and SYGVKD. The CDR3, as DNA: TGTGCCATCAGTGGACTGCACTCTGGAAACACCATATATTTT. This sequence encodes CAISGLHSGNTIYF.